These 24 T cell receptor beta chains originate from one sample sequenced in a study of blood T cell repertoires in COVID-19. Measured with immunoSEQ multiplex PCR; TCRdb has only the in-frame clones, and not every one. This table holds more than 50,000 clones, about 88% found once. Input material: peripheral blood. All receptors come from a man in his fifties or sixties with active COVID-19.

As concerns this clone: Other DNA sequences from this sample encode an identical CDR3 as well. The genes are TRBV20-1 and TRBJ2-7; weak D call: TRBD2 (5 bases). The CDR3 covers 11 residues. Germline assignment: CDR1 DFQATT and CDR2 SNEGSKA (reference sequence). V was pared by 3 bases and J by 6 bases, with 9 bases between. The CDR3 reads CSARSGFEQYF. In DNA, the CDR3 is TGCAGTGCTAGGTCGGGGTTCGAGCAGTACTTC.

This clone was counted between two and nine times. This chain links TRBV30 with TRBJ1-5; 8 positions agree with TRBD1. This CDR3 has 16 amino acids. CDR1 and CDR2 from the germline V gene are GTSNPN and SVGIG (reference sequence). J lost 5 bases, V lost 5 bases, and 14 bases had no gene match. As DNA, the CDR3 is TGTGCCTGGGTCGGGATGAGGGGACAGGAGGATCAGCCCCAGCATTTT. Translation: CAWVGMRGQEDQPQHF. The variable domain in full, completed from reference TRBV30 and TRBJ1-5, reads SQTIHQWPATLVQPVGSPLSLECTVEGTSNPNLYWYRQAAGRGLQLLFYSVGIGQISSEVPQNLSASRPQDRQFILSSKKLLLSDSGFYLCAWVGMRGQEDQPQHFGDGTRLSIL.

This chain joins TRBV27 and TRBJ2-1; D may be TRBD2 (6 bases). There are 16 residues in the CDR3. V was trimmed by 3 bases and J by 1 base, leaving 13 bases between them. CDR1 MNHEY and CDR2 SMNVEV come from the germline V gene (reference sequence). The CDR3 coding sequence is TGTGCCAGCAGTTTTTCTATAGCGGCTTCCTACAATGAGCAGTTCTTC. This translates into CASSFSIAASYNEQFF.

This sequence joins TRBV28 and TRBJ2-1; TRBD2 agrees at 15 bases. CDR3 length equals 18 residues. The junction had 6 bases not matched to a gene; V was cut back by 6 bases and J by 0 bases. Germline loops: CDR1 MDHEN, CDR2 SYDVKM. Written as DNA, the CDR3 is TGTGCCAGCAGGGGACTAGCGGGAGGCGAAATCTCCTACAATGAGCAGTTCTTC. It specifies CASRGLAGGEISYNEQFF.

This clone has a handful of counts. V gene TRBV7-9 combines with J gene TRBJ2-7; maybe TRBD1 (6 bases). V was clipped by 3 bases and J by 5 bases, with 11 bases between them. The germline CDR1 and CDR2 sequences are SEHNR and FQNEAQ (reference sequence). The CDR3 runs to 13 residues. CDR3 region: CASSLGTQNEQYF. CDR3 in DNA: TGTGCCAGCAGCTTGGGGACACAGAACGAGCAGTACTTC. Variable domain in full (rest from reference TRBV7-9 and TRBJ2-7): DTGVSQNPRHKITKRGQNVTFRCDPISEHNRLYWYRQTLGQGPEFLTYFQNEAQLEKSRLLSDRFSAERPKGSFSTLEIQRTEQGDSAMYLCASSLGTQNEQYFGPGTRLTVT.

This chain connects TRBV29-1 to TRBJ2-7; possibly TRBD1 for D (5 bases). Germline-derived CDR1 and CDR2 are SQVTM and ANQGSEA. Trimming pared 6 bases from V and 5 bases from J, leaving 17 bases between. The length of the CDR3 is 13 residues. The CDR3 reads CSVHLPGSHEQYF. For the CDR3, the DNA is TGCAGCGTCCACCTGCCAGGGTCCCACGAGCAGTACTTC.

This rearrangement joins TRBV6-5 to TRBJ1-5; D perhaps matches TRBD1 (5 bases). CDR1 and CDR2 (germline): MNHEY, SVGAGI. This CDR3 contains 14 residues. Trimming cost V 8 bases and J 3 bases, with 14 bases left between them. The CDR3 is CASGDRGTNQPQHF. In DNA, the CDR3 is TGTGCCAGCGGGGATAGGGGCACCAATCAGCCCCAGCATTTT.

The CDR3 coding sequence is TGCGCCAGCAGCTCCGGGACAGCGGTTCAAGAGACCCAGTACTTC. Encoded protein: CASSSGTAVQETQYF. This chain connects TRBV5-1 to TRBJ2-5; 7 bases are a match to TRBD1. The CDR3 spans 15 residues. V was pared by 3 bases and J by 2 bases, with 7 bases of the junction left unmatched. Germline V gene sequence: CDR1 SGHRS, CDR2 YFSETQ.

The V and J genes are TRBV20-1 and TRBJ2-7; D perhaps matches TRBD2 (5 bases). This CDR3 has 11 residues. From germline, CDR1 is DFQATT and CDR2 SNEGSKA (reference sequence). V was clipped by 3 bases and J by 3 bases, with 6 bases between them. This chain's CDR3 is CSARGDYEQYF. The CDR3 coding sequence is TGCAGTGCTAGGGGAGACTACGAGCAGTACTTC.

The chain carries TRBV6-5 and TRBJ1-1; a weak D match, TRBD1 (5 bases). V lost 4 bases, J lost 0 bases, and 12 bases lay in between. This CDR3 region has 15 residues. Germline V gene data show CDR1 as MNHEY and CDR2 as SVGAGI. The CDR3 is CASSFRWDLNTEAFF. CDR3 DNA sequence: TGTGCCAGCAGTTTCCGGTGGGACTTGAACACTGAAGCTTTCTTT.

CDR3 sequence (DNA): TGTGCCAGCAGCGCGGGACAGGGGGTTTATGAGCAGTTCTTC. Its translation: CASSAGQGVYEQFF. The chain employs TRBV9 and TRBJ2-1; 11 bases are shared with TRBD1. Germline V gene sequence: CDR1 SGDLS, CDR2 YYNGEE. Trimming at V came to 3 bases and at J to 8 bases, leaving 4 bases not matched to a gene. The CDR3 runs 14 residues.

The V and J genes are TRBV2 and TRBJ2-5, with 11 nucleotides matching TRBD1. Germline V CDR1 and CDR2: SNHLY, FYNNEI. The ends lost 6 bases at V and 5 bases at J; junction bases unmatched: 5. The CDR3 is made up of 14 amino acids. CDR3 DNA: TGTGCCAGCAGGGGGACAGGGGGTACGGAGACCCAGTACTTC. Translation: CASRGTGGTETQYF.

This clone was picked up a small number of times. This chain connects TRBV11-2 to TRBJ2-7, with TRBD2 matching over 7 bases. Trimming removed 1 base from V and 2 bases from J; junction bases left unmatched: 5. CDR1 is SGHAT, CDR2 FQNNGV, per germline. The CDR3 runs to 15 residues. CDR3 amino acids: CASSLGSSGTYEQYF. The CDR3, as DNA: TGTGCCAGCAGCTTAGGGTCTAGCGGTACCTACGAGCAGTACTTC.

V usage is TRBV19 and J usage is TRBJ2-2; 8 bases match TRBD2. The CDR3 sequence is 15 residues long. After removal of 3 bases from V and 6 bases from J, the junction contained 6 bases not matched to a gene. From germline, CDR1 is LNHDA and CDR2 SQIVND (reference sequence). The CDR3 DNA is TGTGCCAGTAGTATTCTCGGGAGGGCCGCCGGGGAGCTGTTTTTT. Its translation: CASSILGRAAGELFF.

The sample holds one count of this clone. The gene calls are TRBV6-5 and TRBJ2-5; a possible D gene is TRBD1 (5 bases). The V gene lost 0 bases and the J gene lost 5 bases, with 7 bases spanning the gap. In germline, CDR1 is MNHEY, CDR2 SVGAGI. The CDR3 consists of 13 residues. The CDR3 DNA sequence: TGTGCCAGCAGTTACTCCCCAGGGGAGACCCAGTACTTC. Translating gives CASSYSPGETQYF.

The CDR3 coding sequence is TGTGCCAGCAGCGTAGGGCTAGCGGACACAGATACGCAGTATTTT. Protein product: CASSVGLADTDTQYF. This chain uses TRBV9 with TRBJ2-3, with TRBD2 identical over 7 bases. Trimming cost V 0 bases and J 2 bases; bases outside gene matches: 3. Per the germline V gene, CDR1 is SGDLS and CDR2 is YYNGEE. This CDR3 has 15 amino acids. The whole variable domain, remainder taken from reference TRBV9 and TRBJ2-3, is DSGVTQTPKHLITATGQRVTLRCSPRSGDLSVYWYQQSLDQGLQFLIQYYNGEERAKGNILERFSAQQFPDLHSELNLSSLELGDSALYFCASSVGLADTDTQYFGPGTRLTVL.

The chain carries TRBV9 and TRBJ2-7; 8 bases fit TRBD2. This CDR3 is built from 14 residues. CDR1 is SGDLS, CDR2 YYNGEE, per germline. With 7 bases clipped from V and 2 bases from J, the junction kept 8 bases outside the gene matches. The CDR3 bases are TGTGCCAGCGCCCCCAGAGCGGGGGCCTACGAGCAGTACTTC. Translation: CASAPRAGAYEQYF.

The chain employs TRBV2 and TRBJ2-3, with 7 positions matching TRBD1. V shed 6 bases and J 4 bases; nucleotides not matched to a gene: 1. Germline CDR1 SNHLY, CDR2 FYNNEI. This CDR3 has 12 residues. The DNA of the CDR3 is TGTGCCAGCAGAGGACAGGCAGATACGCAGTATTTT. Translating gives CASRGQADTQYF.

The genes are TRBV6-6 and TRBJ1-5; D is possibly TRBD1 (6 bases). The CDR3 extends over 14 amino acids. In germline, CDR1 is MNHNY, CDR2 SVGAGI (reference sequence). The V and J ends lost 2 bases and 7 bases respectively, with 12 bases between them. This chain's CDR3 is CASSYKGGEQPQHF. CDR3 sequence (DNA): TGTGCCAGCAGTTACAAAGGGGGGGAGCAGCCCCAGCATTTT.

The rearrangement joins TRBV6-2 or TRBV6-3 to TRBJ2-2, with 9 bases matching TRBD2. V dropped 3 bases and J dropped 6; count of bases not matched to a gene: 8. From germline, CDR1 is MNHEY and CDR2 SVGEGT. The length of the CDR3 is 16 residues. The CDR3 bases are TGTGCCAGCAGTTATAATTTAGCGGGAGATCCCGGGGAGCTGTTTTTT. Translated, it gives CASSYNLAGDPGELFF.

J is TRBJ2-3 and V is TRBV5-1; D uncertain. This CDR3 has 16 amino acids. CDR1 SGHRS and CDR2 YFSETQ come from the germline V gene. The V gene lost 0 bases and the J gene lost 4 bases, with 15 bases spanning the gap. CDR3 loop: CASSLGGTYGSDTQYF. DNA of the CDR3: TGCGCCAGCAGCTTGGGCGGTACCTACGGGTCAGATACGCAGTATTTT.

The J gene is TRBJ2-3, the V gene TRBV5-6, with 10 bases matching TRBD2. The CDR3 covers 15 residues. In germline, CDR1 is SGHDT, CDR2 YYEEEE. J gave up 5 bases and V 3 bases, and 6 bases lay outside the gene matches. CDR3 amino acids: CASSSVRTSGDTQYF. For the CDR3, the DNA is TGTGCCAGCAGCTCGGTCCGGACTAGCGGAGATACGCAGTATTTT. The variable domain in full, with the rest retrieved from reference TRBV5-6 and TRBJ2-3, is DAGVTQSPTHLIKTRGQQVTLRCSPKSGHDTVSWYQQALGQGPQFIFQYYEEEERQRGNFPDRFSGHQFPNYSSELNVNALLLGDSALYLCASSSVRTSGDTQYFGPGTRLTVL.

This clone has just one count. CDR3 loop: CASSSTSRVDGQFF. The CDR3, as DNA: TGTGCCAGCAGCTCGACTAGCCGGGTTGACGGGCAGTTCTTC. The V call is TRBV5-5, the J call TRBJ2-1; 7 nucleotides match TRBD2. CDR1 is SGHKS, CDR2 YYEKEE, per germline (reference sequence). The trim removed 3 bases at V and 12 bases at J, leaving 12 bases unmatched. The CDR3 length is 14 residues. Full variable domain (missing parts from reference TRBV5-5 and TRBJ2-1): DAGVTQSPTHLIKTRGQQVTLRCSPISGHKSVSWYQQVLGQGPQFIFQYYEKEERGRGNFPDRFSARQFPNYSSELNVNALLLGDSALYLCASSSTSRVDGQFFGPGTRLTVL.

This chain joins TRBV6-5 and TRBJ2-7; 7 bases fit TRBD1. This CDR3 has 15 residues. J lost 2 bases, V lost 7 bases, and 11 bases had no gene match. Germline V CDR1 and CDR2: MNHEY, SVGAGI. The DNA of the CDR3 is TGTGCCAGCACCATTGCTCGACAGGGTCCCTACGAGCAGTACTTC. It translates to CASTIARQGPYEQYF.